Described below is a single TCR beta chain sequence and its context. What it binds is not known. One entry per CDR3 protein, called by TCRdb with MiXCR from the 5' RACE reads. This table holds roughly 600,000 distinct CDR3 sequences, more than 15% found once. The data originate from a study of T-cell memory formation after mild COVID-19. General study findings and limits: CD4+ contracting clones lay mainly in CM and EM, CD8+ ones in EMRA.

Germline CDR1 and CDR2: SGHRS and YFSETQ. Trimming cost V 3 bases and J 4 bases; bases outside gene matches: 8. The CDR3 extends over 16 amino acids. The chain joins TRBV5-1 to TRBJ2-5, with 11 positions matching TRBD2. The sample comprised PBMCs or a T cell subset sorted from them (not recorded which). This receptor was taken from an adult woman who had mild COVID-19 (a few samples of this study predate the infection). Cell type and time point are not known. In DNA, the CDR3 is TGCGCCAGCAGCTCCTTAGCGGGAGGGGACCGAGAGACCCAGTACTTC. This sequence encodes CASSSLAGGDRETQYF.